The present entry profiles one T cell receptor beta chain with its context. Relative to the germline gene, one junction end is altered; a read error may explain this. For each extraction, RNA and DNA were obtained together from approximately 20-30 mg of unsorted bulk tissue. Chronic HBV infection affected patients, none of whom had received treatment. The data originate from a study of tumor-infiltrating lymphocytes in primary liver carcinoma. The overall study: Sequencing of the samples generated roughly 3.5 to 7.5 million productive TCRbeta reads, with similar yields across tissue types.

cDNA specific to TCR beta was made from around 470 ng of total RNA, with a constant-region primer employed for priming. Amplification in three nested multiplex PCR rounds with slightly modified ARM-PCR gave rise to TCR beta libraries. The first two PCR rounds used TRBV1-TRBV30 forward primers with a C-beta reverse primer, around 10 cycles each. TCRdb analysed the multiplex PCR reads with MiXCR anew, one entry per CDR3 protein. Of about 30,000 distinct CDR3 sequences in the sample, around two thirds were seen once. The germline gives CDR1 SGHDN, CDR2 FVKESK. This CDR3 has 15 amino acids. This clonotype was sampled from a woman in her twenties or thirties with primary liver carcinoma and hepatitis B virus infection. Sequencing input: liver tumor tissue from sampling region 3. The sample's subset: tumor region T3, left-lateral pole. This chain connects TRBV14 to TRBJ1-2, with a tentative D call TRBD1 (5 bases). Written as DNA, the CDR3 is TGTGCCAGGAGCCAAGATATAGGAGGGGCCAATGGCAACACCTTC. Amino acid sequence: CARSQDIGGANGNTF.